The 28 T cell receptor beta chains below come from one sample, sequenced in a study of a mutant IDH1 vaccine in newly diagnosed glioma. The method was immunoSEQ multiplex PCR; TCRdb's version includes in-frame clones alone and lacks a portion of them. The repertoire has about 40,000 clones, roughly four fifths of them found once; the top ten carry roughly 5.6%. The antigens these receptors bind are not known. Specified time point: week 35, safety follow-up. Doses comprised 300 ug of mutant IDH1 20-mer peptide each, plus topical imiquimod. Sequencing used PBMCs, obtained from a glioma patient whose treatment included an IDH1 peptide vaccine. Source of these receptors: a woman aged 45-65 years with glioma.

The chain carries TRBV7-2 and TRBJ1-2; 9 bases match TRBD1. Per germline, CDR1 SGHTA and CDR2 FQGNSA. Trimming at V came to 5 bases and at J to 10 bases, leaving 8 bases not matched to a gene. The CDR3 extends over 13 amino acids. The CDR3 loop is CASSPYRDRVYTF. The CDR3 DNA is TGTGCCAGCAGCCCCTACCGGGACAGGGTCTACACCTTC.

This clone was counted only a few times. The chain recombines TRBV18 with TRBJ1-1; maybe TRBD1 (5 bases). CDR3 length: 13 residues. CDR1 is KGHSH and CDR2 is LQKENI in the germline V gene. V shed 2 bases and J shed 3 bases, with 7 bases lying between them. This CDR3 is CASSPRGDTEAFF. The CDR3 coding sequence is TGTGCCAGCTCACCAAGGGGAGACACTGAAGCTTTCTTT.

The V and J genes are TRBV5-1 and TRBJ1-1; perhaps TRBD1 as D (6 bases). Germline V gene sequence: CDR1 SGHRS, CDR2 YFSETQ. The V and J ends lost 5 bases and 5 bases respectively, with 22 bases between them. CDR3 length: 16 amino acids. CDR3 loop: CASRGRGEEFMTEAFF. As DNA, the CDR3 is TGCGCCAGCAGAGGCAGGGGTGAGGAATTTATGACTGAAGCTTTCTTT.

The chain employs TRBV23-1 and TRBJ2-7; D is unresolved. TRBV23-1 is designated an ORF whose function remains uncertain. The CDR3 has 15 residues. V was pared by 2 bases and J by 0 bases, with 11 bases between. This chain's CDR3 is CASSQRFRSSYEQYF. In DNA form, the CDR3 reads TGCGCCAGCAGTCAAAGGTTCAGGAGCTCCTACGAGCAGTACTTC.

This clone has just a few counts. The V and J genes are TRBV11-2 and TRBJ2-1, with TRBD1 identical over 8 bases. Losses at the gene ends were 2 bases for V and 5 bases for J; bases not matched to a gene: 2. The CDR3 runs to 14 residues. CDR1 SGHAT and CDR2 FQNNGV come from the germline V gene. CDR3 nucleotides: TGTGCCAGCAGCTTACAGGGGGCGCACAATGAGCAGTTCTTC. Translating gives CASSLQGAHNEQFF.

The table lists this clone with a count of one. V is TRBV6-5 and J is TRBJ2-3, with 11 nucleotides matching TRBD2. The CDR3 spans 16 residues. The junction had 6 bases not matched to a gene; V was cut back by 4 bases and J by 3 bases. Germline lookup yields CDR1 MNHEY and CDR2 SVGAGI. In nucleotides, the CDR3 is TGTGCCAGCAGTTTTTTTTCTAGCGGGGGGACAGATACGCAGTATTTT. Translating gives CASSFFSSGGTDTQYF.

This chain connects TRBV5-6 to TRBJ1-6, with D unclear. The CDR3 runs 14 residues. CDR1 SGHDT and CDR2 YYEEEE come from the germline V gene. V lost 1 base and J 5 bases, leaving 7 bases between the germline ends. CDR3 residues: CASSLKQNNSPLHF. The CDR3, as DNA: TGTGCCAGCAGCTTGAAACAGAATAATTCACCCCTCCACTTT.

The V gene is TRBV7-2, the J gene TRBJ1-5; a possible D gene is TRBD1 (6 bases). This CDR3 spans 16 amino acids. CDR1 and CDR2 from the germline V gene are SGHTA and FQGNSA. The V gene lost 1 base and the J gene lost 7 bases, with 17 bases spanning the gap. CDR3 sequence (DNA): TGTGCCAGCAGCTTAGGCAGAGACAGGCAGGGACAGCCCCAGCATTTT. Translated, it gives CASSLGRDRQGQPQHF. Looking up the rest from reference TRBV7-2 and TRBJ1-5 gives the full variable domain: GAGVSQSPSNKVTEKGKDVELRCDPISGHTALYWYRQSLGQGLEFLIYFQGNSAPDKSGLPSDRFSAERTGGSVSTLTIQRTQQEDSAVYLCASSLGRDRQGQPQHFGDGTRLSIL.

The chain carries TRBV7-9 and TRBJ1-2, with a possible D match to TRBD1 (6 bases). V was clipped by 5 bases and J by 4 bases, with 20 bases between them. This CDR3 contains 16 residues. From germline, CDR1 is SEHNR and CDR2 FQNEAQ (reference sequence). The CDR3, as DNA: TGTGCCAGCAGCCTAAAAGGGGGGGGTATCGGCTATGGCTACACCTTC. It yields the protein CASSLKGGGIGYGYTF.

The chain uses TRBV11-2 and TRBJ1-1; D remains unclear. V lost 5 bases, J lost 2 bases, and 9 bases lay in between. Germline values: CDR1 SGHAT, CDR2 FQNNGV. This CDR3 has 13 amino acids. CDR3 in DNA: TGTGCCAGCAGCCTAACCAGAAACACTGAAGCTTTCTTT. Its translation: CASSLTRNTEAFF.

V gene TRBV27 combines with J gene TRBJ1-5, with 7 positions matching TRBD1. CDR1 and CDR2 from the germline V gene are MNHEY and SMNVEV (reference sequence). The CDR3 totals 14 residues. V lost 7 bases to trimming and J lost 6 bases; unmatched junction nucleotides: 9. DNA of the CDR3: TGTGCCAGCAAAATCGGAGGGGGCGGTCAGCCCCAGCATTTT. Translated, it gives CASKIGGGGQPQHF.

The chain joins TRBV5-1 to TRBJ2-7, with D maybe TRBD1 (6 bases). This CDR3 has 15 amino acids. V shed 4 bases and J shed 3 bases, with 17 bases lying between them. Per germline, CDR1 SGHRS and CDR2 YFSETQ. The CDR3 sequence is CASSLADRQIYEQYF. The CDR3 DNA is TGCGCCAGCAGCCTGGCCGACAGGCAAATCTACGAGCAGTACTTC.

This chain links TRBV29-1 with TRBJ2-1; tentatively, D is TRBD1 or TRBD2 (6 bases each). This CDR3 spans 13 amino acids. Trimming removed 4 bases from V and 3 bases from J, with 10 bases in between. Germline V gene sequence: CDR1 SQVTM, CDR2 ANQGSEA. CDR3 in DNA: TGCAGCGTTGTCAGGGGAGGCTACAATGAGCAGTTCTTC. It specifies CSVVRGGYNEQFF.

The V and J genes are TRBV9 and TRBJ2-3; D is undetermined. The CDR3 is 12 residues long. Germline CDR1 is SGDLS and CDR2 is YYNGEE. Trimming cost V 1 base and J 5 bases, with 5 bases left between them. The CDR3 protein is CASSVPRDTQYF. DNA of the CDR3: TGTGCCAGCAGCGTACCCAGAGATACGCAGTATTTT.

The genes are TRBV15 and TRBJ2-3, with unresolved D. In germline, CDR1 is LNHNV, CDR2 YYDKDF (reference sequence). Trimming took 1 base from V and 1 from J, leaving 9 bases between them. CDR3 length: 15 amino acids. CDR3 amino acids: CATSRGRRGTDTQYF. The CDR3 DNA is TGTGCCACCAGCAGAGGCAGGAGAGGCACAGATACGCAGTATTTT.

The CDR3 sequence is CASSLAGRAIVAFF. CDR3 sequence (DNA): TGTGCCAGCAGCTTGGCGGGAAGGGCTATTGTTGCTTTCTTT. The chain employs TRBV5-4 and TRBJ1-1; D not resolved. V was trimmed by 0 bases and J by 11 bases, leaving 17 bases between them. Germline V gene sequence: CDR1 SGHNT, CDR2 YYREEE (reference sequence). The CDR3 is 14 amino acids.

This clone was counted once. The chain has TRBV19 and TRBJ1-1, with D uncertain. V was clipped by 7 bases and J by 4 bases, with 16 bases between them. The V gene's germline CDR1 is LNHDA and CDR2 SQIVND (reference sequence). The CDR3 has 14 residues. The CDR3 protein is CASTGRLRGTEAFF. The CDR3 region has the DNA TGTGCCAGTACTGGAAGGTTGAGAGGCACTGAAGCTTTCTTT. Complete variable domain (other parts from reference TRBV19 and TRBJ1-1): DGGITQSPKYLFRKEGQNVTLSCEQNLNHDAMYWYRQDPGQGLRLIYYSQIVNDFQKGDIAEGYSVSREKKESFPLTVTSAQKNPTAFYLCASTGRLRGTEAFFGQGTRLTVV.

The chain combines TRBV4-1 with TRBJ2-4, with D tentatively TRBD1 (6 bases). V lost 0 bases and J 10 bases, leaving 19 bases between the germline ends. The CDR3 consists of 16 residues. Per germline, CDR1 MGHRA and CDR2 YSYEKL. The DNA of the CDR3 is TGCGCCAGCAGCCAAGAAGGGGACACCCCAAAGGGGATTCAGTACTTC. It is translated as CASSQEGDTPKGIQYF.

The gene calls are TRBV6-1 and TRBJ2-7; no reliable D call. V lost 2 bases and J 7 bases, leaving 9 bases between the germline ends. The germline V gene has CDR1 MNHNS and CDR2 SASEGT. The CDR3 spans 12 residues. The CDR3 is CASSEPAREQYF. For the CDR3, the DNA is TGTGCCAGCAGTGAACCCGCGCGGGAGCAGTACTTC.

This clone came up a few times. The genes are TRBV5-1 and TRBJ2-3; perhaps TRBD2 as D (6 bases). V was shortened by 4 bases and J by 0 bases, with 9 bases between the two germline ends. The CDR3 is 14 residues long. The germline gives CDR1 SGHRS, CDR2 YFSETQ. The CDR3: CASSRDSSTDTQYF. The DNA of the CDR3 is TGCGCCAGCAGCCGGGACTCAAGCACAGATACGCAGTATTTT.

The chain joins TRBV5-6 to TRBJ2-7; 11 bases line up with TRBD1. Germline-derived CDR1 and CDR2 are SGHDT and YYEEEE. There are 14 residues in the CDR3. J was trimmed by 6 bases and V by 2 bases; bases with no gene match: 4. The DNA for the CDR3 is TGTGCCAGCAGCTTTGGACAGGGGGCAAGCGAGCAGTACTTC. This translates into CASSFGQGASEQYF.

This clone appeared once. CDR3 in DNA: TGTGCCGGCTCCGGTGGGACCAGCAATCAGCCCCAGCATTTT. Translation: CAGSGGTSNQPQHF. The chain combines TRBV6-1 with TRBJ1-5; possible D gene TRBD1, 5 bases. The CDR3 runs 14 residues. Trimming took 11 bases from V and 1 from J, leaving 15 bases between them. Germline lookup yields CDR1 MNHNS and CDR2 SASEGT.

This chain joins TRBV7-9 and TRBJ1-4; D gene uncertain. V lost 5 bases and J lost 11, with 15 bases in between. Germline V gene lookup returns CDR1 SEHNR and CDR2 FQNEAQ (reference sequence). This CDR3 comprises 13 residues. CDR3 sequence reads: CASSPIAGRKLFF. The CDR3 bases are TGTGCCAGCAGCCCTATCGCGGGGAGGAAACTGTTTTTT.

The chain has TRBV27 and TRBJ2-7, with 7 bases fitting TRBD1. This CDR3 region has 15 residues. After removal of 4 bases from V and 7 bases from J, the junction contained 13 bases not matched to a gene. The germline gives CDR1 MNHEY, CDR2 SMNVEV (reference sequence). The CDR3 DNA follows: TGTGCCAGCAGTTATCAGGGACAGTCTCGGGGTGAGCAGTACTTC. Its protein is CASSYQGQSRGEQYF.

The chain joins TRBV5-1 to TRBJ2-7; D perhaps matches TRBD2 (5 bases). Germline V CDR1 and CDR2: SGHRS, YFSETQ. The CDR3 extends over 17 amino acids. V lost 4 bases to trimming and J lost 3 bases, with 23 bases between them. The CDR3 loop reads CASSDGPSGRHRYEQYF. The CDR3 DNA follows: TGCGCCAGCAGCGATGGACCTTCGGGGAGACATCGCTACGAGCAGTACTTC.

The chain uses TRBV2 and TRBJ2-2, with a possible D match to TRBD2 (5 bases). The germline V and J ends were trimmed by 7 bases and 4 bases, with 13 bases remaining between them. The CDR3 spans 14 residues. Looked up from germline, CDR1 is SNHLY and CDR2 is FYNNEI. In nucleotides, the CDR3 is TGTGCCAGCACCCGGGAAGCGAGCACCGGGGAGCTGTTTTTT. It yields the protein CASTREASTGELFF.

This clone was counted a single time. This chain links TRBV5-4 with TRBJ2-1; D possibly corresponds to TRBD1 (6 bases). In germline, CDR1 is SGHNT, CDR2 YYREEE (reference sequence). Trimming shortened V by 7 bases and J by 10 bases, and 18 bases separated the two germline ends. This CDR3 spans 13 amino acids. The CDR3 nucleotides are TGTGCCAGCGTCTTACAGGGAGCCGAAGAGCAGTTCTTC. This translates into CASVLQGAEEQFF. Full variable domain (remainder filled in from reference TRBV5-4 and TRBJ2-1): ETGVTQSPTHLIKTRGQQVTLRCSSQSGHNTVSWYQQALGQGPQFIFQYYREEENGRGNFPPRFSGLQFPNYSSELNVNALELDDSALYLCASVLQGAEEQFFGPGTRLTVL.

V and J are TRBV28 and TRBJ1-6, with 7 bases aligning to TRBD1. Germline V gene lookup returns CDR1 MDHEN and CDR2 SYDVKM. The ends lost 3 bases at V and 11 bases at J; junction bases unmatched: 7. This CDR3 is 14 amino acids long. The CDR3, as DNA: TGTGCCAGCAGTTTTCTCACAGGGGTGCCACCCCTCCACTTT. This sequence encodes CASSFLTGVPPLHF.